A selection of T cell receptor beta chains follows, all from one sample in a study of blood T cell repertoires in COVID-19. Clones were read by immunoSEQ multiplex PCR, and TCRdb kept only the in-frame ones, dropping some. The sample lists roughly 300,000 clones, roughly 82% occurring once. Sequences were obtained from peripheral blood. The origin of the receptors is a woman between 50 and 59 years old with acute or convalescent COVID-19. Each CDR3 is given with its conserved first and last residue. The order of the fields is D gene, clone size, V gene, J gene, CDR3 DNA, CDR3 protein. D genes are given only for firm matches. Clone size is stated in some rows and not others, as once, few, many or a class when expanded.

>TRBD2|.|TRBV28|TRBJ2-1
TGTGCCAGCAGTACCGCCTCTAGCGGGAATAAGTTCTTC
CASSTASSGNKFF
>.|.|TRBV4-1|TRBJ1-4
TGCGCCAGCAGCCAAGATAGACGGGTGTTCGAAAAACTGTTTTTT
CASSQDRRVFEKLFF
>.|.|TRBV2|TRBJ1-2
TGTGCCAGCTGCCTAACGGACAGCTATGGCTACACCTTC
CASCLTDSYGYTF
>TRBD1|.|TRBV24-1|TRBJ1-6
TGTGCCACCAGTGATACAGGGGGACCACCCCTCCACTTT
CATSDTGGPPLHF
>.|.|TRBV27|TRBJ2-1
TGTGCCAGCAGTTTAAACTCCGAAAATGAGCAGTTCTTC
CASSLNSENEQFF
>.|once|TRBV7-3|TRBJ1-1
TGTGCCAGCAGCTTAGGCGGGGCGAACACTGAAGCTTTCTTT
CASSLGGANTEAFF
>.|.|TRBV20-1|TRBJ1-5
TGCAGTGCTAGTTCCTTGAGTGTTGTATACCAGCCCCAGCATTTT
CSASSLSVVYQPQHF
>TRBD1|.|TRBV7-2|TRBJ1-5
TGTGCCAGCAGCTTCGGGACAGCTAGAAATCAGCCCCAGCATTTT
CASSFGTARNQPQHF
>TRBD1|.|TRBV30|TRBJ1-6
TGTGCCTGGAGTGTACCGGGACAGGTCTCCTATAATTCACCCCTCCACTTT
CAWSVPGQVSYNSPLHF
>.|.|TRBV24-1|TRBJ1-2
TGTGCCACCAGTGATTTATCACAGACAAATGGCTACACCTTC
CATSDLSQTNGYTF
>.|.|TRBV7-2|TRBJ1-1
TGTGCCAGCAGCTGGGCGAACACTGAAGCTTTCTTT
CASSWANTEAFF
>TRBD1|.|TRBV11-2|TRBJ2-7
TGTGCCAGCAGCTTAAGGGGGACAGAACTCTACGAGCAGTACTTC
CASSLRGTELYEQYF